This TCR beta chain was identified during a study of CXCR3-negative and CXCR3-positive naive CD8 T cells. The overall study: Each library gave roughly 1.4 +/- 0.3 million of approximately 150 million TRB reads.

Study conclusions and caveats: Hydrophobicity was higher for TRB CDR3s found in CXCR3-positive naive cells than in CXCR3-negative naive cells.

Germline V gene data show CDR1 as MNHEY and CDR2 as SMNVEV (reference sequence). This CDR3 has 13 amino acids. Every CD8+ subset sample held a few hundred thousand flow-sorted cells, done in triplicate. The authors made the TRB cDNA libraries by 5' RACE using UMI labels. With the 5' RACE reads reprocessed, TCRdb shows one record per CDR3 protein and no DNA. This repertoire includes about 130,000 distinct CDR3 sequences. To note about this clonotype: No antigen is known for it.

What was sequenced was naive CXCR3- CD8+ T cells from blood. Subset denoted: CD45RO-CCR7+CD27+CD95- naive CD8+ T cells lacking CXCR3 (TNR3-). V usage is TRBV27 and J usage is TRBJ1-1; absent DNA, TCRdb's TRBD1 call cannot be checked. This TCR derives from a human donor in good health. Some clones in this sample may be carry-over from other donors' samples. The CDR3: CASSPWPGTEAFF.